This entry lists 28 T cell receptor beta chains sequenced from one sample in a study of OX40 agonist ivuxolimab in advanced cancers. Profiling relied on immunoSEQ multiplex PCR, and the TCRdb table lists in-frame clones only, not all of them. The sample consists of under 80,000 clones, 90% to 95% of them appearing once. The sequences come from CD4+ or CD8+ T cells sorted from blood, collected in a trial of the OX40 agonist ivuxolimab. The receptors were gathered from an adult with an advanced solid tumor such as melanoma, head and neck, liver or kidney cancer.

The chain joins TRBV14 to TRBJ2-1, with TRBD1 as a possible D gene (6 bases). From germline, CDR1 is SGHDN and CDR2 FVKESK. The CDR3 is 16 amino acids. V lost 1 base to trimming and J lost 9 bases, with 19 bases between them. CDR3 DNA: TGTGCCAGCAGCCAAGCAAGTAAGACAGGTAATGGTGAGCAGTTCTTC. Amino acids: CASSQASKTGNGEQFF. Looking up the rest from reference TRBV14 and TRBJ2-1 gives the full variable domain: EAGVTQFPSHSVIEKGQTVTLRCDPISGHDNLYWYRRVMGKEIKFLLHFVKESKQDESGMPNNRFLAERTGGTYSTLKVQPAELEDSGVYFCASSQASKTGNGEQFFGPGTRLTVL.

The chain uses TRBV7-2 and TRBJ2-5; 7 bases align to TRBD1. J lost 3 bases, V lost 6 bases, and 7 bases had no gene match. The CDR3 is 14 residues long. Germline V CDR1 and CDR2: SGHTA, FQGNSA. CDR3 DNA sequence: TGTGCCAGCAGATTTACCGGGACAGAAGAGACCCAGTACTTC. This gives the protein CASRFTGTEETQYF.

V and J are TRBV11-3 and TRBJ2-3; D may be TRBD2 (6 bases). Germline CDR1 SGHNT, CDR2 YENEEA. V lost 1 base and J lost 2, with 10 bases in between. The CDR3 covers 15 residues. This CDR3 is CASSLGTTFTDTQYF. In DNA form, the CDR3 reads TGTGCCAGCAGCTTAGGGACTACGTTCACAGATACGCAGTATTTT.

This chain joins TRBV5-1 and TRBJ1-5, with D possibly being TRBD1 (5 bases). Germline V gene sequence: CDR1 SGHRS, CDR2 YFSETQ. The CDR3 loop spans 14 amino acids. Trimming removed 0 bases from V and 5 bases from J, with 9 bases in between. CDR3 bases: TGCGCCAGCAGCTTGGAGGGACTTGATCAGCCCCAGCATTTT. Encoded protein: CASSLEGLDQPQHF.

V usage is TRBV15 and J usage is TRBJ2-5, with D perhaps TRBD1 (6 bases). The CDR3 has 13 amino acids. The V and J ends lost 0 bases and 5 bases respectively, with 7 bases between them. Germline loops: CDR1 LNHNV, CDR2 YYDKDF (reference sequence). The CDR3 sequence: CATSRDQGETQYF. For the CDR3, the DNA is TGTGCCACCAGCAGAGATCAGGGGGAGACCCAGTACTTC.

This clone has only one observation. CDR3 in DNA: TGTGCCAGCAGTTTGGGACAAGGAGGTGAGCAGTTCTTC. This encodes CASSLGQGGEQFF. The chain couples TRBV28 to TRBJ2-1; D possibly corresponds to TRBD1 (6 bases). The CDR3 runs to 13 residues. V dropped 3 bases and J dropped 9 bases, with 12 bases sitting between them. Germline lookup yields CDR1 MDHEN and CDR2 SYDVKM.

The gene calls are TRBV5-4 and TRBJ1-2; D gene ambiguous. The length of the CDR3 is 15 residues. Germline lookup yields CDR1 SGHNT and CDR2 YYREEE (reference sequence). V lost 4 bases, J lost 2 bases, and 15 bases lay in between. As DNA, the CDR3 is TGTGCCAGCAGCCGCATGGAGGGCGCCAACTATGGCTACACCTTC. Translating it yields CASSRMEGANYGYTF.

This sequence joins TRBV1 and TRBJ2-5; TRBD2 reflects the table's D call only, with no check against the DNA. TRBV1 is a documented pseudogene. The CDR3 is made up of 13 amino acids. CDR3 in amino acids: CTSSHRLGEGQYF. CDR3 nucleotides: TGCACCAGCAGCCACCGACTAGGAGAGGGCCAGTACTTC.

The chain links TRBV10-3 to TRBJ1-5, with D unclear. CDR3 length: 18 residues. Looked up from germline, CDR1 is ENHRY and CDR2 is SYGVKD. Trimming stripped 0 bases from V and 2 bases from J, with 17 bases between. The CDR3: CAISESLGTTAGNQPQHF. The CDR3 DNA reads as TGTGCCATCAGTGAGTCTTTAGGTACAACGGCGGGCAATCAGCCCCAGCATTTT.

The chain couples TRBV4-1 to TRBJ1-6; unclear D gene. Germline V lookup: CDR1 MGHRA, CDR2 YSYEKL. This CDR3 is built from 15 residues. V dropped 0 bases and J dropped 9 bases, with 12 bases sitting between them. CDR3 sequence reads: CASSQDSRGSSPLHF. The CDR3 nucleotides are TGCGCCAGCAGCCAAGACTCGCGGGGTAGTTCACCCCTCCACTTT.

This sequence joins TRBV28 and TRBJ2-1; the D gene is possibly TRBD2 (6 bases). This CDR3 region has 14 residues. Per germline, CDR1 MDHEN and CDR2 SYDVKM. V gave up 6 bases and J gave up 9 bases, with 18 bases separating them. This CDR3 is CASSPGLLPSEQFF. In DNA form, the CDR3 reads TGTGCCAGCAGCCCTGGACTACTCCCGAGTGAGCAGTTCTTC.

V gene TRBV11-2 combines with J gene TRBJ2-1; 13 bases match TRBD2. Germline lookup yields CDR1 SGHAT and CDR2 FQNNGV. This CDR3 is 18 amino acids long. Losses at the gene ends were 5 bases for V and 1 base for J; bases not matched to a gene: 8. In DNA form, the CDR3 reads TGTGCCAGCAGCGAAAAACTAGCGGGGGGGCCTTCCTACAATGAGCAGTTCTTC. Encoded protein: CASSEKLAGGPSYNEQFF. The full variable domain, with the rest looked up from reference TRBV11-2 and TRBJ2-1, is EAGVAQSPRYKIIEKRQSVAFWCNPISGHATLYWYQQILGQGPKLLIQFQNNGVVDDSQLPKDRFSAERLKGVDSTLKIQPAKLEDSAVYLCASSEKLAGGPSYNEQFFGPGTRLTVL.

J is TRBJ2-7 and V is TRBV28; TRBD1 aligns across 9 bases. The V gene's germline CDR1 is MDHEN and CDR2 SYDVKM. The V and J ends lost 5 bases and 7 bases, in that order; junction bases with no gene match: 15. CDR3 length: 16 residues. Written as DNA, the CDR3 is TGTGCCAGCAGTCCTTACCGACAGGGGGACTCGGGGGAGCAGTACTTC. It translates to CASSPYRQGDSGEQYF.

This clone came up once. The chain links TRBV28 to TRBJ1-5; no firm D call. The germline CDR1 and CDR2 sequences are MDHEN and SYDVKM. V was cut by 8 bases and J by 3 bases, with 17 bases left in between. CDR3 size: 15 residues. DNA for the CDR3: TGTGCCAGCGCCCCGGGCCGAAGGCCCAATCAGCCCCAGCATTTT. Amino acids: CASAPGRRPNQPQHF. The variable domain in full, with the rest retrieved from reference TRBV28 and TRBJ1-5, is DVKVTQSSRYLVKRTGEKVFLECVQDMDHENMFWYRQDPGLGLRLIYFSYDVKMKEKGDIPEGYSVSREKKERFSLILESASTNQTSMYLCASAPGRRPNQPQHFGDGTRLSIL.

The genes are TRBV11-3 and TRBJ2-3, with 7 bases fitting TRBD2. Trimming took 4 bases from V and 1 from J; bases not matched to a gene: 8. Germline V gene sequence: CDR1 SGHNT, CDR2 YENEEA. The CDR3 totals 16 residues. Here the CDR3 DNA reads TGTGCCAGCAGCTACGGGGGTGCGGGGGGCACAGATACGCAGTATTTT. Translating gives CASSYGGAGGTDTQYF.

This chain links TRBV28 with TRBJ1-5; TRBD1 matches at 7 bases. V dropped 1 base and J dropped 5; count of bases not matched to a gene: 5. Germline-derived CDR1 and CDR2 are MDHEN and SYDVKM. The CDR3 totals 15 residues. The CDR3, as DNA: TGTGCCAGCAGTTTATCCGGGACAGCGGATCAGCCCCAGCATTTT. It codes for CASSLSGTADQPQHF.

This clone has just one count. The CDR3 DNA is TGTGCCAGCAGCGCTGGACTAGCGGGAGTCGAGCAGTACTTC. It encodes CASSAGLAGVEQYF. The gene calls are TRBV9 and TRBJ2-7, with 13 bases identical to TRBD2. Per the germline V gene, CDR1 is SGDLS and CDR2 is YYNGEE. The CDR3 runs to 14 residues. V lost 3 bases to trimming and J lost 6 bases; unmatched junction nucleotides: 3.

This chain connects TRBV7-8 to TRBJ2-7; 7 bases align to TRBD1. The CDR3 loop spans 16 amino acids. Trimming cost V 5 bases and J 0 bases; bases outside gene matches: 10. Germline assignment: CDR1 SGHVS and CDR2 FQNEAQ. In DNA form, the CDR3 reads TGTGCCAGCAGCGCACAAGGGACAGAACCCTCCTACGAGCAGTACTTC. This sequence encodes CASSAQGTEPSYEQYF.

This clone occurred once. The chain is built from TRBV7-9 and TRBJ2-3; D is unclear. Trimming stripped 4 bases from V and 10 bases from J, with 12 bases between. The CDR3 covers 12 residues. Germline lookup yields CDR1 SEHNR and CDR2 FQNEAQ (reference sequence). The CDR3 sequence: CASSSDFAAQYF. CDR3 DNA sequence: TGTGCCAGCAGCTCCGACTTTGCAGCGCAGTATTTT.

J is TRBJ2-3 and V is TRBV7-7, with 14 bases that match TRBD2. The CDR3 totals 15 residues. V lost 5 bases and J lost 6; bases outside the gene matches: 4. Germline V gene data show CDR1 as SSHAT and CDR2 as FNYEAQ (reference sequence). The CDR3 protein is CASSQGLAGGDTQYF. CDR3 nucleotide sequence: TGTGCCAGCAGCCAAGGACTAGCGGGGGGTGATACGCAGTATTTT.

The chain employs TRBV7-2 and TRBJ2-7; 7 positions match TRBD2. Germline values: CDR1 SGHTA, CDR2 FQGNSA. The CDR3 runs to 14 residues. V lost 5 bases, J lost 3 bases, and 7 bases stayed unmatched. CDR3 protein: CASSRQSGDYEQYF. The CDR3 nucleotides read TGTGCCAGCAGCCGCCAAAGCGGGGACTACGAGCAGTACTTC.

V is TRBV19 and J is TRBJ1-3; D remains unclear. There are 11 residues in the CDR3. Trimming took off 10 bases at V and 2 bases at J, with 6 bases between the two ends. Germline loops: CDR1 LNHDA, CDR2 SQIVND (reference sequence). CDR3 loop: CATITGNTIYF. Written as DNA, the CDR3 is TGTGCCACTATTACTGGAAACACCATATATTTT.

The gene calls are TRBV7-3 and TRBJ1-5; TRBD1 is a possible D gene (5 bases). Trimming pared 5 bases from V and 6 bases from J, leaving 11 bases between. Germline V CDR1 and CDR2: SGHTA, FQGTGA. The CDR3 has 13 amino acids. The CDR3 nucleotides are TGTGCCAGCAGCCAGGGCTTAACTCAGCCCCAGCATTTT. As protein: CASSQGLTQPQHF.

The chain employs TRBV30 and TRBJ2-1; a possible D gene is TRBD1 (5 bases). This CDR3 region has 15 residues. V dropped 4 bases and J dropped 0 bases, with 13 bases sitting between them. The germline V gene encodes CDR1 GTSNPN and CDR2 SVGIG (reference sequence). The CDR3: CAWKRGSTSYNEQFF. DNA of the CDR3: TGTGCCTGGAAAAGGGGATCCACCTCCTACAATGAGCAGTTCTTC. Together with reference TRBV30 and TRBJ2-1, the CDR3 gives the full variable domain: SQTIHQWPATLVQPVGSPLSLECTVEGTSNPNLYWYRQAAGRGLQLLFYSVGIGQISSEVPQNLSASRPQDRQFILSSKKLLLSDSGFYLCAWKRGSTSYNEQFFGPGTRLTVL.

The genes are TRBV9 and TRBJ2-7; 10 bases line up with TRBD1. Germline CDR1 SGDLS, CDR2 YYNGEE. This CDR3 has 16 amino acids. Trimming cost V 0 bases and J 6 bases; bases outside gene matches: 9. The CDR3 DNA reads as TGTGCCAGCAGCGTAGCTCCGACAGGGGGCGCCTCCGAGCAGTACTTC. Translating it yields CASSVAPTGGASEQYF.

For the CDR3, the DNA is TGTGCCAGTAGTAGGAACGGCGTTCCAACTAATGAAAAACTGTTTTTT. It codes for CASSRNGVPTNEKLFF. V gene TRBV19 combines with J gene TRBJ1-4; no clear D gene. CDR3 size: 16 residues. The germline CDR1 and CDR2 sequences are LNHDA and SQIVND (reference sequence). With 4 bases removed from V and 0 bases from J, the gap between germline ends came to 12 bases. Combining the CDR3 with reference TRBV19 and TRBJ1-4 gives the whole variable domain DGGITQSPKYLFRKEGQNVTLSCEQNLNHDAMYWYRQDPGQGLRLIYYSQIVNDFQKGDIAEGYSVSREKKESFPLTVTSAQKNPTAFYLCASSRNGVPTNEKLFFGSGTQLSVL.

J is TRBJ2-1 and V is TRBV7-9; 10 bases agree with TRBD2. J lost 7 bases, V lost 8 bases, and 8 bases had no gene match. This CDR3 has 14 residues. Germline values: CDR1 SEHNR, CDR2 FQNEAQ (reference sequence). The CDR3 reads CASRASGSENEQFF. In DNA form, the CDR3 reads TGTGCCAGCCGGGCTAGCGGGAGTGAGAATGAGCAGTTCTTC. Drawing the rest from reference TRBV7-9 and TRBJ2-1, the complete variable domain is DTGVSQNPRHKITKRGQNVTFRCDPISEHNRLYWYRQTLGQGPEFLTYFQNEAQLEKSRLLSDRFSAERPKGSFSTLEIQRTEQGDSAMYLCASRASGSENEQFFGPGTRLTVL.

The chain links TRBV27 to TRBJ1-6; perhaps TRBD1 as D (6 bases). The length of the CDR3 is 14 residues. CDR1 and CDR2 (germline): MNHEY, SMNVEV (reference sequence). With 6 bases removed from V and 9 bases from J, the gap between germline ends came to 15 bases. The CDR3 nucleotides read TGTGCCAGCAGCCCCGACAGGACTAGTTCACCCCTCCACTTT. It translates to CASSPDRTSSPLHF.